The clone carrying this TCR beta chain was picked up a small number of times. What was amplified from RNA transcripts were TCR beta CDR3 regions. Carried out on the TCR CDR3, a first-round RT-PCR used the HTBI primer set. TCRdb re-called the multiplex PCR reads through MiXCR, storing one row per CDR3 protein. The table records around 300,000 distinct CDR3 sequences, approximately 15% of them present only once. CDR3 size: 15 residues. V shed 3 bases and J shed 0 bases, with 9 bases lying between them. Germline V CDR1 and CDR2: LNHDA, SQIVND (reference sequence). The record originates from a study of T cells in Graves' hyperthyroidism and ophthalmopathy. Study at large: Peripheral blood specimens were obtained at initial diagnosis, prior to any treatment.

The study enrolled patients aged 18 to 65 with newly diagnosed hyperthyroidism of under 2 months' duration. Specimen: blood. This sequence was found in a woman aged 30 to 39 with Graves' hyperthyroidism. The chain recombines TRBV19 with TRBJ1-5; D uncertain. The CDR3 nucleotides are TGTGCCAGTAGTATCTGGAGGGCTAGCAATCAGCCCCAGCATTTT. It codes for CASSIWRASNQPQHF.